These 8 T cell receptor beta chains originate from one sample sequenced in a study of blood T cell repertoires in COVID-19. Clones were read by immunoSEQ multiplex PCR, and TCRdb kept only the in-frame ones, dropping some. Of about 250,000 clones listed, 86% are singletons. The material sequenced was peripheral blood. These receptor sequences come from a woman aged 55-70 years who had recovered from COVID-19.

The V gene is TRBV28, the J gene TRBJ1-6, with 7 bases aligning to TRBD1. Trimming took 5 bases from V and 9 from J; bases not matched to a gene: 10. Per germline, CDR1 MDHEN and CDR2 SYDVKM. This CDR3 spans 15 amino acids. The CDR3 reads CASSPPLGGGSPLHF. In nucleotides, the CDR3 is TGTGCCAGCAGTCCCCCCCTAGGGGGCGGTTCACCCCTCCACTTT.

This chain links TRBV6-5 with TRBJ2-7; 9 bases agree with TRBD1. V shed 5 bases, J shed 3 bases, and the junction held 5 bases outside the gene matches. Germline values: CDR1 MNHEY, CDR2 SVGAGI. The CDR3 spans 14 residues. The DNA for the CDR3 is TGTGCCAGCAGTCCACAGGGGGCGGGCTACGAGCAGTACTTC. Translation: CASSPQGAGYEQYF.

The chain joins TRBV10-3 to TRBJ1-4; weak D call: TRBD1 (6 bases). The length of the CDR3 is 16 residues. Trimming removed 5 bases at V and 8 bases at J, with 21 bases between. From germline, CDR1 is ENHRY and CDR2 SYGVKD. CDR3 nucleotide sequence: TGTGCCATCAGTCAAACCTCAACAGGGACGGCGGAAAAACTGTTTTTT. Translation gives CAISQTSTGTAEKLFF.

The DNA for the CDR3 is TGTGCCAGCAGTTACTCTCGGGGGATCGACGGCTACACCTTC. It encodes CASSYSRGIDGYTF. This rearrangement joins TRBV6-5 to TRBJ1-2; D might be TRBD1 (5 bases). The CDR3 length is 14 residues. The germline CDR1 and CDR2 sequences are MNHEY and SVGAGI. Trimming removed 0 bases at V and 8 bases at J, with 13 bases between.

CDR3 sequence: CASSVVGQGYTF. The CDR3 bases are TGTGCCAGCAGCGTAGTGGGACAGGGCTACACCTTC. The chain carries TRBV9 and TRBJ1-2, with 7 bases fitting TRBD1. The length of the CDR3 is 12 residues. Germline CDR1 is SGDLS and CDR2 is YYNGEE. V lost 0 bases, J lost 8 bases, and 1 base stayed unmatched.

Remarks on this clone: The junction does not match germline at one end; this may be a read error. The chain couples TRBV5-4 to TRBJ1-5, with 8 positions matching TRBD1. CDR3 length: 13 residues. Germline CDR1 SGHNT, CDR2 YYREEE (reference sequence). The CDR3 protein is CASSLAGGQPQHF. The DNA of the CDR3 is TGTGCCAGCAGTTTGGCAGGGGGCCAGCCCCAGCATTTT.

V is TRBV5-8 and J is TRBJ1-2; 9 nucleotides agree with TRBD1. The V and J ends lost 6 bases and 3 bases, in that order; junction bases with no gene match: 12. The V gene's germline CDR1 is SGHTS and CDR2 YDEGEE. This CDR3 is built from 16 residues. The CDR3 DNA is TGTGCCAGCACCTACCGGGGGACAGGGATGGACTATGGCTACACCTTC. Amino acid sequence: CASTYRGTGMDYGYTF.

This rearrangement joins TRBV4-1 to TRBJ2-3, with TRBD2 matching 9 bases. Looked up from germline, CDR1 is MGHRA and CDR2 is YSYEKL. The CDR3 runs to 18 residues. The ends lost 1 base at V and 6 bases at J; junction bases unmatched: 14. The CDR3 protein is CASSQVPRRLADGDTQYF. For the CDR3, the DNA is TGCGCCAGCAGCCAAGTCCCCCGGAGACTAGCGGATGGGGATACGCAGTATTTT.